Reported below is one TCR beta chain. TCRdb keeps only in-frame clones here, not all; method: immunoSEQ multiplex PCR. The repertoire holds about 85,000 clones, around 90% seen once, with 4.5% to 6% in the top ten. The entry originates in a study of T cell responses to AZD1222 COVID-19 vaccine. V gave up 5 bases and J gave up 5 bases, with 9 bases separating them. CDR3 size: 13 residues. CDR1 LNHDA and CDR2 SQIVND come from the germline V gene (reference sequence). The J gene is TRBJ1-4, the V gene TRBV19, with D hard to call. This TCR was recovered from an adult in good health. This material consisted of peripheral blood, taken on day 0 of AZD1222 vaccination. CDR3 coding DNA: TGTGCCAGTAGTCTCCGTCTCAATGAAAAACTGTTTTTT. Its protein is CASSLRLNEKLFF.